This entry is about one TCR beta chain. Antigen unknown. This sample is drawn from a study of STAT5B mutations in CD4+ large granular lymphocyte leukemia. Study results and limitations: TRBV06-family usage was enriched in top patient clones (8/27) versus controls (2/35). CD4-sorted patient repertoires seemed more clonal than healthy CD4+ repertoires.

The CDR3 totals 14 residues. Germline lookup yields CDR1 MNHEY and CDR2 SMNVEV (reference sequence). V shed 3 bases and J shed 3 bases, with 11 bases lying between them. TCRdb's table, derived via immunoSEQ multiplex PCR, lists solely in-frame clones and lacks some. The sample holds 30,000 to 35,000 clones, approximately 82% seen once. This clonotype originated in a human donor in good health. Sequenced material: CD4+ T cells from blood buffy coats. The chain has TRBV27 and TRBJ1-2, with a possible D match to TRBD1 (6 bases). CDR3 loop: CASSLGQAHYGYTF. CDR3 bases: TGTGCCAGCAGTTTGGGACAAGCACACTATGGCTACACCTTC.